These T cell receptor beta chains were read from a single sample in a study of shared clonotypes between healthy human individuals. Profiled with immunoSEQ multiplex PCR; TCRdb holds only in-frame clones, not every one. The sample has approximately 2,200,000 clones, 85% to 95% seen once. Material for sequencing was naive CD8+ T cells from PBMCs. The receptors shown here come from a man aged 18 to 29 in good health. Some clones in this sample may be carry-over from other donors' samples. Both conserved end residues are part of each CDR3.

v_gene: TRBV6-5; j_gene: TRBJ2-7; CDR3aa: CASSYSSGSLSYEQYF
v_gene: TRBV10-2; j_gene: TRBJ2-7; CDR3aa: CASSEIGEAEQYF
v_gene: TRBV7-2; j_gene: TRBJ2-7; CDR3aa: CASSDRSKGYEQYF
v_gene: TRBV6-6; j_gene: TRBJ1-5; CDR3aa: CASSSTGYQPQHF
v_gene: TRBV12-5; j_gene: TRBJ2-3; CDR3aa: CASGVNTDTQYF
v_gene: TRBV4-2; j_gene: TRBJ1-3; CDR3aa: CASSQEVFQYSGNTIYF
v_gene: TRBV28; j_gene: TRBJ2-1; CDR3aa: CASSLRDLYNEQFF
v_gene: TRBV7-2; j_gene: TRBJ2-7; CDR3aa: CASSERPGQGNEQYF
v_gene: TRBV15; j_gene: TRBJ2-1; CDR3aa: CATSRDRGAGGYNEQFF
v_gene: TRBV28; j_gene: TRBJ2-1; CDR3aa: CASRRRDFRSSYNEQFF
v_gene: TRBV19; j_gene: TRBJ1-2; CDR3aa: CASAGDREVFNYGYTF
v_gene: TRBV27; j_gene: TRBJ2-7; CDR3aa: CASNIVGGPAEQYF
v_gene: TRBV28; j_gene: TRBJ1-1; CDR3aa: CASSLPGGVNTEAFF
v_gene: TRBV6-4; j_gene: TRBJ2-1; CDR3aa: CASSDVAMSGGLNEQFF
v_gene: TRBV6-5; j_gene: TRBJ2-3; CDR3aa: CASSYTPRDTDTQYF
v_gene: TRBV7-9; j_gene: TRBJ2-7; CDR3aa: CASSLAGAGQGATYEQYF
v_gene: TRBV9; j_gene: TRBJ2-1; CDR3aa: CASSIEGGSYNEQFF
v_gene: TRBV29-1; j_gene: TRBJ1-2; CDR3aa: CSVDPGGTYGYTF
v_gene: TRBV2; j_gene: TRBJ2-3; CDR3aa: CASSETSGRVADTQYF
v_gene: TRBV5-6; j_gene: TRBJ2-5; CDR3aa: CASSLATGIWETQYF
v_gene: TRBV5-1; j_gene: TRBJ2-3; CDR3aa: CASSLARDYTDTQYF
v_gene: TRBV11-2; j_gene: TRBJ2-7; CDR3aa: CASSPSVSSSYEQYF
v_gene: TRBV6-5; j_gene: TRBJ2-1; CDR3aa: CASSLTSGVYNEQFF
v_gene: TRBV6-5; j_gene: TRBJ2-1; CDR3aa: CASSYSVRGRNEQFF
v_gene: TRBV7-6; j_gene: TRBJ2-4; CDR3aa: CASSQRSGSIIQYF
v_gene: TRBV10-2; j_gene: TRBJ2-5; CDR3aa: CASSDGAPQETQYF
v_gene: TRBV11-2; j_gene: TRBJ2-7; CDR3aa: CASSIPSGLSYEQYF
v_gene: TRBV27; j_gene: TRBJ1-3; CDR3aa: CASSLAVKRQVKGNTIYF
v_gene: TRBV19; j_gene: TRBJ2-7; CDR3aa: CASSPGLAESYEQYF
v_gene: TRBV5-1; j_gene: TRBJ2-7; CDR3aa: CASSPDRPSPEQYF
v_gene: TRBV29-1; j_gene: TRBJ1-2; CDR3aa: CSVEMVNLGQLNYGYTF
v_gene: TRBV7-3; j_gene: TRBJ2-2; CDR3aa: CASSGRGRELFF
v_gene: TRBV4-2; j_gene: TRBJ2-7; CDR3aa: CASSHRGTRYEQYF
v_gene: TRBV9; j_gene: TRBJ2-1; CDR3aa: CASSLQGGSYNEQFF
v_gene: TRBV5-5; j_gene: TRBJ2-7; CDR3aa: CASSFGTHEQYF
v_gene: TRBV4-1; j_gene: TRBJ2-3; CDR3aa: CASSQGMLGQLDRDTQYF
v_gene: TRBV29-1; j_gene: TRBJ2-7; CDR3aa: CSVVWEQGVHEQYF
v_gene: TRBV29-1; j_gene: TRBJ2-1; CDR3aa: CSVRPGQGYNEQFF
v_gene: TRBV27; j_gene: TRBJ2-3; CDR3aa: CASSLRLADTQYF
v_gene: TRBV7-9; j_gene: TRBJ2-1; CDR3aa: CASSLAPVVAGSDVDEQFF
v_gene: TRBV7-6; j_gene: TRBJ2-3; CDR3aa: CASSLPTSGMGTDTQYF
v_gene: TRBV4-3; j_gene: TRBJ2-7; CDR3aa: CASSQGYREGYEQYF
v_gene: TRBV27; j_gene: TRBJ1-1; CDR3aa: CASSLLRVQGADDTEAFF
v_gene: TRBV28; j_gene: TRBJ1-5; CDR3aa: CASSSYQGNQPQHF
v_gene: TRBV19; j_gene: TRBJ2-7; CDR3aa: CASSISRSYEQYF
v_gene: TRBV6-6; j_gene: TRBJ2-1; CDR3aa: CASLTGGAYNEQFF
v_gene: TRBV28; j_gene: TRBJ2-1; CDR3aa: CASSNPPRLAEYNEQFF
v_gene: TRBV7-2; j_gene: TRBJ1-5; CDR3aa: CASSLVGGSNGPQHF
v_gene: TRBV4-1; j_gene: TRBJ2-7; CDR3aa: CASSPNSLPRSYEQYF
v_gene: TRBV13; j_gene: TRBJ2-7; CDR3aa: CASSEAGNYYEQYF
v_gene: TRBV7-2; j_gene: TRBJ2-7; CDR3aa: CASSLDRTDFYEQYF
v_gene: TRBV27; j_gene: TRBJ2-7; CDR3aa: CATSRRTGGTYEQYF
v_gene: TRBV18; j_gene: TRBJ1-1; CDR3aa: CASSVGGGTEAFF